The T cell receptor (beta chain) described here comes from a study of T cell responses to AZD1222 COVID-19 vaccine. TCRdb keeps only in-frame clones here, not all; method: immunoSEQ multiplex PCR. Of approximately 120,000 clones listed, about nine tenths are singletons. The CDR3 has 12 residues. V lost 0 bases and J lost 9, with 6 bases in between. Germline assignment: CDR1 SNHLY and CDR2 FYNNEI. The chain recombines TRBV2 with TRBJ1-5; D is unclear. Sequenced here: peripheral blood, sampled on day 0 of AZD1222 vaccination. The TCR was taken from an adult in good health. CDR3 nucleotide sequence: TGTGCCAGCAGTGAAGCGTTTAGGCCCCAGCATTTT. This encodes CASSEAFRPQHF.